Here is one T cell receptor (beta chain) with its context. The target antigen is unknown. This entry comes from a study of radiotherapy plus CTLA-4 blockade in lung cancer. Study as a whole: 18% of patients responded objectively, and roughly 30% achieved disease control.

Method: immunoSEQ multiplex PCR; TCRdb's copy keeps in-frame clones and lacks some. Found here are about 120,000 clones, about 80% of them singletons; the top ten hold about 3.3%. Study-wide results and caveats: Peripheral blood showed expansion of tumor-derived TCR clones after radiotherapy and ipilimumab.

The study gave focal radiation plus ipilimumab CTLA-4 blockade to patients with chemo-refractory metastatic non-small-cell lung cancer. Sequenced here: peripheral blood, sampled from a patient treated with radiotherapy plus ipilimumab. This TCR was sampled from a human donor with non-small cell lung cancer that progressed on radiotherapy plus ipilimumab. Some clones in this sample may be carry-over from other donors' samples.

The CDR3 spells CASSQATRTDTQYF. DNA for the CDR3: TGTGCCAGCAGCCAAGCAACCAGAACAGATACGCAGTATTTT. The chain joins TRBV4-2 to TRBJ2-3, with no clear D. Trimming removed 1 base at V and 3 bases at J, with 8 bases between. The germline V gene encodes CDR1 LGHNA and CDR2 YNFKEQ. The CDR3 spans 14 residues.